These 12 T cell receptor beta chains were sequenced from one sample in a study of shared clonotypes between healthy human individuals. Clones were read by immunoSEQ multiplex PCR, and TCRdb kept only the in-frame ones, dropping some. The sample holds about 480,000 clones, nearly 80% seen once. The sequenced sample consisted of PBMCs. These receptors were obtained from a woman between 40 and 55 years old in good health. Some clones in this sample may be carry-over from other donors' samples.

V usage is TRBV4-3 and J usage is TRBJ1-1; perhaps TRBD1 as D (5 bases). This CDR3 has 16 amino acids. Germline V CDR1 and CDR2: LGHNA, YSLEER. V was trimmed by 2 bases and J by 5 bases, leaving 18 bases between them. CDR3 sequence reads: CASSQTPYGGGTEAFF. CDR3 DNA: TGCGCCAGCAGCCAAACCCCGTATGGGGGGGGGACTGAAGCTTTCTTT.

Of note for this clone: Other nucleotide sequences in the sample specify the same CDR3. The rearrangement uses TRBV11-2 and TRBJ2-7, with TRBD1 as a possible D gene (5 bases). This CDR3 contains 12 residues. Germline CDR1 and CDR2: SGHAT and FQNNGV. Trimming stripped 2 bases from V and 3 bases from J, with 5 bases between. In DNA form, the CDR3 reads TGTGCCAGCAGCTTACAGGGCTACGAGCAGTACTTC. Residues: CASSLQGYEQYF.

This clone was recorded at least ten times. The V gene is TRBV5-4, the J gene TRBJ1-2; D perhaps matches TRBD1 (5 bases). The germline V gene has CDR1 SGHNT and CDR2 YYREEE (reference sequence). This CDR3 has 16 residues. Trimming took 4 bases from V and 4 from J, leaving 20 bases between them. CDR3 loop: CASSTAGTVDLYGYTF. CDR3 in DNA: TGTGCCAGCAGCACCGCCGGGACCGTGGACCTCTATGGCTACACCTTC. Based on the CDR3 plus reference TRBV5-4 and TRBJ1-2, the full variable domain is ETGVTQSPTHLIKTRGQQVTLRCSSQSGHNTVSWYQQALGQGPQFIFQYYREEENGRGNFPPRFSGLQFPNYSSELNVNALELDDSALYLCASSTAGTVDLYGYTFGSGTRLTVV.

This chain connects TRBV7-2 to TRBJ2-5; D remains unclear. The V end lost 3 bases, the J end lost 2 bases, and 4 bases lay between the germline ends. CDR1 SGHTA and CDR2 FQGNSA come from the germline V gene. This CDR3 is built from 12 residues. The CDR3 reads CASSLPQETQYF. The CDR3 DNA sequence: TGTGCCAGCAGCTTGCCGCAAGAGACCCAGTACTTC.

The sample holds one count of this clone. The rearrangement uses TRBV4-3 and TRBJ2-7, with D perhaps matching TRBD2 (6 bases). With 4 bases removed from V and 6 bases from J, the gap between germline ends came to 22 bases. The CDR3 covers 16 residues. Germline V lookup: CDR1 LGHNA, CDR2 YSLEER. The CDR3 nucleotides are TGCGCCAGCAGCCGCGGTCCAAGGCAGATGGGGGGCGAGCAGTACTTC. The encoded protein is CASSRGPRQMGGEQYF.

The table lists this clone with many counts. This chain uses TRBV7-3 with TRBJ2-7, with 10 nucleotides matching TRBD2. Germline V gene sequence: CDR1 SGHTA, CDR2 FQGTGA. The CDR3 loop spans 16 amino acids. Trimming removed 0 bases from V and 4 bases from J; junction bases left unmatched: 6. The CDR3: CASSLTRLAGAYEQYF. The CDR3 DNA is TGTGCCAGCAGCTTAACGAGGCTAGCGGGAGCATACGAGCAGTACTTC.

The chain recombines TRBV10-1 with TRBJ1-5; D not resolved. Germline CDR1 is WNHNN and CDR2 is SYGVQD (reference sequence). This CDR3 contains 11 residues. Trimming removed 11 bases from V and 7 bases from J, with 12 bases in between. CDR3 sequence (DNA): TGCGCCGTGTATGTCCGGCAGCCCCAGCATTTT. Protein: CAVYVRQPQHF.

This clone was recorded once. DNA for the CDR3: TGTGCCAGTAGTCTTACCGGGACAAGTAATGAAAAACTGTTTTTT. Its protein is CASSLTGTSNEKLFF. The rearrangement uses TRBV19 and TRBJ1-4; TRBD1 is a possible D gene (6 bases). Trimming stripped 5 bases from V and 4 bases from J, with 14 bases between. The CDR3 is 15 residues long. From germline, CDR1 is LNHDA and CDR2 SQIVND (reference sequence).

This clone was detected only once. J is TRBJ2-1 and V is TRBV9; D not resolved. CDR3 size: 14 residues. Germline V gene data show CDR1 as SGDLS and CDR2 as YYNGEE. V was pared by 0 bases and J by 8 bases, with 12 bases between. CDR3 protein: CASSVGGVVDEQFF. The DNA of the CDR3 is TGTGCCAGCAGCGTAGGAGGCGTAGTGGATGAGCAGTTCTTC.

This sequence joins TRBV9 and TRBJ2-6; 9 bases are a match to TRBD2. The V segment lost 1 base and the J segment 0 bases; nucleotides outside the gene matches: 8. CDR1 SGDLS and CDR2 YYNGEE come from the germline V gene. The CDR3 spans 19 residues. DNA of the CDR3: TGTGCCAGCAGCGTACTGCGGGAGGGCCCCATCTCTGGGGCCAACGTCCTGACTTTC. Protein product: CASSVLREGPISGANVLTF.

The chain couples TRBV27 to TRBJ2-7, with a tentative D call TRBD1 (6 bases). With 5 bases removed from V and 2 bases from J, the gap between germline ends came to 10 bases. The germline V gene has CDR1 MNHEY and CDR2 SMNVEV (reference sequence). The length of the CDR3 is 13 residues. The CDR3 protein is CASSTGTTYEQYF. CDR3 bases: TGTGCCAGCAGTACCGGGACAACCTACGAGCAGTACTTC.

The V and J genes are TRBV10-1 and TRBJ2-1; the D gene is possibly TRBD1 (5 bases). Trimming removed 0 bases at V and 0 bases at J, with 9 bases between. The CDR3 has 16 amino acids. CDR1 is WNHNN, CDR2 SYGVQD, per germline (reference sequence). Here the CDR3 DNA reads TGCGCCAGCAGTGAGTCGTGTAGGGGCTCCTACAATGAGCAGTTCTTC. It is translated as CASSESCRGSYNEQFF.